These 29 T cell receptor beta chains originate from one sample sequenced in a study of OX40 agonist ivuxolimab in advanced cancers. The protocol was immunoSEQ multiplex PCR, while the TCRdb copy is restricted to in-frame clones and leaves out a portion. The table lists about 34,000 clones, 82% of them singletons. The sample in question was CD4+ or CD8+ T cells sorted from blood, obtained in a trial of the OX40 agonist ivuxolimab. These receptors were obtained from an adult with an advanced solid tumor such as melanoma, head and neck, liver or kidney cancer.

The rearrangement uses TRBV7-2 and TRBJ2-7; the match to TRBD1 covers 7 bases. Losses at the gene ends were 4 bases for V and 6 bases for J; bases not matched to a gene: 3. CDR1 SGHTA and CDR2 FQGNSA come from the germline V gene. The CDR3 length is 12 residues. CDR3: CASSSQGFEQYF. The CDR3 DNA reads as TGTGCCAGCAGCTCACAGGGGTTCGAGCAGTACTTC. Using reference TRBV7-2 and TRBJ2-7 for the parts outside the CDR3, the full variable domain is GAGVSQSPSNKVTEKGKDVELRCDPISGHTALYWYRQSLGQGLEFLIYFQGNSAPDKSGLPSDRFSAERTGGSVSTLTIQRTQQEDSAVYLCASSSQGFEQYFGPGTRLTVT.

The rearrangement links TRBV6-5 to TRBJ2-7; D is undetermined. This CDR3 is built from 13 residues. Trimming pared 11 bases from V and 2 bases from J, leaving 16 bases between. In germline, CDR1 is MNHEY, CDR2 SVGAGI. CDR3 sequence (DNA): TGTGCCGCGAATGGGCCAGTAGCCTACGAGCAGTACTTC. Translated: CAANGPVAYEQYF.

In DNA, the CDR3 is TGTGCCAGCAGCGCAGTAGTTATCACAGATACGCAGTATTTT. Translating gives CASSAVVITDTQYF. The rearrangement uses TRBV9 and TRBJ2-3; no definite D call. Germline lookup yields CDR1 SGDLS and CDR2 YYNGEE. Trimming took off 3 bases at V and 2 bases at J, with 10 bases between the two ends. The length of the CDR3 is 14 residues.

The chain carries TRBV11-2 and TRBJ2-3; 9 bases line up with TRBD2. The V and J ends lost 5 bases and 9 bases, in that order; junction bases with no gene match: 12. The CDR3 length is 15 residues. Germline V gene sequence: CDR1 SGHAT, CDR2 FQNNGV. The CDR3 protein is CASSHLAGRAETQYF. The CDR3 DNA is TGTGCCAGCAGCCATCTAGCGGGGAGGGCCGAGACGCAGTATTTT.

The gene calls are TRBV27 and TRBJ2-3; D is perhaps TRBD1 or TRBD2 (7 bases each). The CDR3 consists of 14 residues. In germline, CDR1 is MNHEY, CDR2 SMNVEV (reference sequence). With 8 bases removed from V and 2 bases from J, the gap between germline ends came to 14 bases. CDR3 nucleotides: TGTGCCAGCTCAGGGGGGACTACCACAGATACGCAGTATTTT. As protein: CASSGGTTTDTQYF.

This clone is a singleton in its sample. The chain has TRBV6-5 and TRBJ1-3, with TRBD1 as a possible D gene (5 bases). Germline V gene sequence: CDR1 MNHEY, CDR2 SVGAGI. Trimming took off 3 bases at V and 3 bases at J, with 9 bases between the two ends. This CDR3 has 14 residues. In DNA form, the CDR3 reads TGTGCCAGCAGTTATCGGACAAATGGAAACACCATATATTTT. Protein sequence: CASSYRTNGNTIYF.

V and J are TRBV18 and TRBJ1-2; no clear D. This CDR3 is 12 amino acids long. Germline assignment: CDR1 KGHSH and CDR2 LQKENI. The V end lost 3 bases, the J end lost 8 bases, and 10 bases lay between the germline ends. DNA of the CDR3: TGTGCCAGCTCACCTGTGGGAGCAGGCTACACCTTC. This gives the protein CASSPVGAGYTF.

This clone was recorded only once. Other nucleotide sequences in the sample specify the same CDR3. The J gene is TRBJ2-1, the V gene TRBV28; D is unclear. The V gene lost 5 bases and the J gene lost 0 bases, with 8 bases spanning the gap. This CDR3 spans 14 amino acids. Per germline, CDR1 MDHEN and CDR2 SYDVKM. CDR3 residues: CASSRPVSYNEQFF. CDR3 DNA sequence: TGTGCCAGCAGTCGGCCGGTCTCCTACAATGAGCAGTTCTTC. Using reference TRBV28 and TRBJ2-1 for the parts outside the CDR3, the full variable domain is DVKVTQSSRYLVKRTGEKVFLECVQDMDHENMFWYRQDPGLGLRLIYFSYDVKMKEKGDIPEGYSVSREKKERFSLILESASTNQTSMYLCASSRPVSYNEQFFGPGTRLTVL.

The chain couples TRBV5-5 to TRBJ2-5, with TRBD2 identical over 13 bases. Germline V gene data show CDR1 as SGHKS and CDR2 as YYEKEE (reference sequence). The CDR3 is 15 residues long. J was trimmed by 2 bases and V by 7 bases; bases with no gene match: 5. CDR3 in amino acids: CASGGLAGSQETQYF. CDR3 DNA: TGTGCCAGCGGGGGACTAGCGGGGTCGCAAGAGACCCAGTACTTC.

This clone was counted between two and nine times. The CDR3 sequence is CASSHPSDGYTF. CDR3 bases: TGCGCCAGCAGTCACCCCTCAGATGGCTACACCTTC. The V gene is TRBV23-1, the J gene TRBJ1-2; no clear D gene. TRBV23-1 is treated as an ORF (open reading frame) with a function not yet certain. The V gene lost 3 bases and the J gene lost 6 bases, with 8 bases spanning the gap. The CDR3 spans 12 residues.

This chain joins TRBV19 and TRBJ2-1; D assignment may be TRBD1 or TRBD2 (5 bases each). CDR1 is LNHDA and CDR2 is SQIVND in the germline V gene (reference sequence). V lost 4 bases and J 9 bases, leaving 10 bases between the germline ends. The CDR3 totals 12 residues. CDR3 region: CASSRQRGEQFF. CDR3 sequence (DNA): TGTGCCAGTAGTAGGCAGAGGGGTGAGCAGTTCTTC.

The V gene is TRBV5-6, the J gene TRBJ2-2; 7 bases line up with TRBD1. Trimming cost V 6 bases and J 6 bases; bases outside gene matches: 11. CDR3 length: 15 amino acids. Germline V lookup: CDR1 SGHDT, CDR2 YYEEEE. The CDR3 sequence is CASTEQGSGPGELFF. The CDR3 bases are TGTGCCAGCACCGAACAGGGGAGTGGGCCCGGGGAGCTGTTTTTT. The complete variable domain, with remaining parts taken from reference TRBV5-6 and TRBJ2-2, reads DAGVTQSPTHLIKTRGQQVTLRCSPKSGHDTVSWYQQALGQGPQFIFQYYEEEERQRGNFPDRFSGHQFPNYSSELNVNALLLGDSALYLCASTEQGSGPGELFFGEGSRLTVL.

The chain joins TRBV19 to TRBJ1-6, with 7 nucleotides matching TRBD1. This CDR3 is built from 13 residues. With 9 bases clipped from V and 8 bases from J, the junction kept 7 bases outside the gene matches. CDR1 is LNHDA, CDR2 SQIVND, per germline (reference sequence). This chain's CDR3 is CASKTGRDSPLHF. CDR3 coding DNA: TGTGCCAGCAAGACAGGGAGGGATTCACCCCTCCACTTT.

This chain links TRBV7-2 with TRBJ1-1, with D maybe TRBD1 (6 bases). Germline V gene lookup returns CDR1 SGHTA and CDR2 FQGNSA. This CDR3 contains 15 residues. Deletions cut 0 bases from V and 8 bases from J, with 16 bases between. CDR3 bases: TGTGCCAGCAGCTTAGCCGGGTATGGGGGGCGCGAAGCTTTCTTT. The encoded protein is CASSLAGYGGREAFF. Complete variable domain (other parts from reference TRBV7-2 and TRBJ1-1): GAGVSQSPSNKVTEKGKDVELRCDPISGHTALYWYRQSLGQGLEFLIYFQGNSAPDKSGLPSDRFSAERTGGSVSTLTIQRTQQEDSAVYLCASSLAGYGGREAFFGQGTRLTVV.

The rearrangement joins TRBV5-8 to TRBJ1-1; D gene unclear. V was shortened by 1 base and J by 10 bases, with 17 bases between the two germline ends. This CDR3 spans 14 amino acids. Germline assignment: CDR1 SGHTS and CDR2 YDEGEE. CDR3 loop: CASSLKGGNLRAFF. The DNA of the CDR3 is TGTGCCAGCAGCTTGAAGGGAGGAAACCTGCGAGCTTTCTTT. The variable domain in full, with the rest retrieved from reference TRBV5-8 and TRBJ1-1, is EAGVTQSPTHLIKTRGQQATLRCSPISGHTSVYWYQQALGLGLQFLLWYDEGEERNRGNFPPRFSGRQFPNYSSELNVNALELEDSALYLCASSLKGGNLRAFFGQGTRLTVV.

The chain couples TRBV6-6 to TRBJ1-1, with D maybe TRBD1 (5 bases). Germline CDR1 and CDR2: MNHNY and SVGAGI (reference sequence). The CDR3 totals 15 residues. Trimming pared 2 bases from V and 1 base from J, leaving 11 bases between. The CDR3 DNA is TGTGCCAGCAGTTACCCCGGGGGGGGGAACACTGAAGCTTTCTTT. Translated, it gives CASSYPGGGNTEAFF.

The chain couples TRBV11-2 to TRBJ2-3, with 7 bases identical to TRBD1. CDR3 length equals 16 residues. The V and J ends lost 0 bases and 4 bases, in that order; junction bases with no gene match: 7. Germline CDR1 SGHAT, CDR2 FQNNGV. The CDR3 nucleotides are TGTGCCAGCAGCTTAGAAGGCAGGGGGTTCGCAGATACGCAGTATTTT. It translates to CASSLEGRGFADTQYF.

The chain uses TRBV10-3 and TRBJ2-5; unclear D gene. Germline-derived CDR1 and CDR2 are ENHRY and SYGVKD. The CDR3 spans 13 residues. The V end lost 5 bases, the J end lost 2 bases, and 9 bases lay between the germline ends. CDR3 sequence reads: CAISPTAQETQYF. CDR3 nucleotides: TGTGCCATCAGTCCGACGGCGCAAGAGACCCAGTACTTC.

This chain links TRBV6-4 with TRBJ2-3; D is perhaps TRBD1 (6 bases). Germline CDR1 reads MRHNA; CDR2 reads SNTAGT. Deletions cut 3 bases from V and 5 bases from J, with 12 bases between. The CDR3 consists of 14 residues. CDR3: CASSEGRGQDTQYF. The CDR3 coding sequence is TGTGCCAGCAGTGAGGGCAGGGGACAAGATACGCAGTATTTT.

V usage is TRBV12-5 and J usage is TRBJ1-5; weak D call: TRBD1 (6 bases). Trimming pared 6 bases from V and 4 bases from J, leaving 16 bases between. Germline CDR1 LGHNT, CDR2 FRNRAP. The CDR3 has 15 residues. The CDR3 spells CASGEEGGSNQPQHF. CDR3 nucleotides: TGTGCTAGTGGGGAGGAGGGGGGAAGTAATCAGCCCCAGCATTTT.

The rearrangement uses TRBV11-2 and TRBJ2-3; D may be TRBD2 (6 bases). In germline, CDR1 is SGHAT, CDR2 FQNNGV. V gave up 5 bases and J gave up 5 bases, with 17 bases separating them. The CDR3 contains 15 residues. CDR3 protein: CASSPSGGKGDTQYF. For the CDR3, the DNA is TGTGCCAGCAGCCCCTCGGGCGGGAAGGGAGATACGCAGTATTTT.

This clone was observed once. CDR3 amino acids: CASSSPFVGNQPQHF. CDR3 DNA sequence: TGTGCCAGCAGTTCCCCCTTCGTCGGTAATCAGCCCCAGCATTTT. V and J are TRBV28 and TRBJ1-5; unclear D gene. Germline values: CDR1 MDHEN, CDR2 SYDVKM. Trimming left V 4 bases short and J 4 bases short, with 14 bases between. CDR3 size: 15 residues.

The sample holds one count of this clone. The chain has TRBV7-3 and TRBJ1-6, with D possibly matching TRBD1 (5 bases). Germline CDR1 reads SGHTA; CDR2 reads FQGTGA. This CDR3 spans 14 amino acids. Between the trimmed V and J ends, which lost 2 bases and 5 bases, there was a span of 7 bases. This chain's CDR3 is CASSLEGNNSPLHF. The CDR3 DNA reads TGTGCCAGCAGCTTAGAGGGGAATAATTCACCCCTCCACTTT.

The chain carries TRBV29-1 and TRBJ2-7; D gene unclear. The CDR3 extends over 13 amino acids. Trimming took off 6 bases at V and 6 bases at J, with 18 bases between the two ends. The germline V gene encodes CDR1 SQVTM and CDR2 ANQGSEA. CDR3 amino acids: CSVASADLTEQYF. As DNA, the CDR3 is TGCAGCGTCGCATCGGCGGATCTGACCGAGCAGTACTTC.

The J gene is TRBJ2-1, the V gene TRBV11-1; 10 bases line up with TRBD2. After removal of 0 bases from V and 10 bases from J, the junction contained 9 bases not matched to a gene. The CDR3 has 16 amino acids. Germline lookup yields CDR1 SGHAT and CDR2 FQDESV (reference sequence). CDR3 sequence reads: CASSLARGLAGAEQFF. The CDR3 DNA is TGTGCCAGCAGCTTAGCGCGTGGGCTAGCGGGAGCGGAGCAGTTCTTC.

The chain carries TRBV4-3 and TRBJ1-2; 8 bases align to TRBD1. The V gene's germline CDR1 is LGHNA and CDR2 YSLEER. CDR3 length: 14 amino acids. V shed 1 base, J shed 4 bases, and the junction held 2 bases outside the gene matches. CDR3 coding DNA: TGCGCCAGCAGCCAAGTTCAGGGGGCCTATGGCTACACCTTC. Amino acid sequence: CASSQVQGAYGYTF.

This chain uses TRBV27 with TRBJ1-5; the D is unclear. V dropped 5 bases and J dropped 6 bases, with 14 bases sitting between them. Germline V gene sequence: CDR1 MNHEY, CDR2 SMNVEV (reference sequence). The CDR3 loop spans 14 amino acids. Here the CDR3 DNA reads TGTGCCAGCAGTCGGGGTGGGGTTGGTCAGCCCCAGCATTTT. Amino acid sequence: CASSRGGVGQPQHF.

The rearrangement links TRBV7-9 to TRBJ2-5, with D uncertain. Trimming stripped 8 bases from V and 2 bases from J, with 12 bases between. This CDR3 has 13 amino acids. Germline V gives CDR1 SEHNR, CDR2 FQNEAQ (reference sequence). The CDR3 DNA sequence: TGTGCCAGCTCGGTGCCCATACAAGAGACCCAGTACTTC. Translated, it gives CASSVPIQETQYF.

The chain links TRBV5-1 to TRBJ2-3, with 7 bases aligning to TRBD1. Germline V CDR1 and CDR2: SGHRS, YFSETQ. The V segment lost 3 bases and the J segment 6 bases; nucleotides outside the gene matches: 13. CDR3 size: 16 residues. CDR3 amino acids: CASSSRVRQGGDTQYF. The CDR3, as DNA: TGCGCCAGCAGCTCCAGAGTTCGACAGGGCGGGGATACGCAGTATTTT.